Listed here are 9 T cell receptor beta chains from one sample, sequenced in a study of human thymus T cells. Clones were read by immunoSEQ multiplex PCR, and TCRdb kept only the in-frame ones, dropping some. The profile shows roughly 120,000 clones, around 94% of them singletons. The thymus tissue came from resections taken during corrective heart surgery. Sequencing was done on a sample of thymus tissue. The receptor source for this set is a boy less than two years old with a congenital heart defect but otherwise immunologically healthy.

The chain joins TRBV6-1 to TRBJ1-1; 9 bases align to TRBD1. Germline V gives CDR1 MNHNS, CDR2 SASEGT. J was trimmed by 0 bases and V by 2 bases; bases with no gene match: 7. The CDR3 covers 17 residues. CDR3 bases: TGTGCCAGCAGTGAAACCGGACAGGGGAACATGAACACTGAAGCTTTCTTT. Translated, it gives CASSETGQGNMNTEAFF.

V gene TRBV9 combines with J gene TRBJ1-4, with TRBD1 identical over 9 bases. CDR1 is SGDLS, CDR2 YYNGEE, per germline. V lost 3 bases to trimming and J lost 7 bases; unmatched junction nucleotides: 7. The CDR3 has 15 residues. The CDR3 DNA is TGTGCCAGCAGCGCCCCGACAGGGGGGGTTGAAAAACTGTTTTTT. Translated: CASSAPTGGVEKLFF.

The chain combines TRBV5-4 with TRBJ2-7; 7 bases fit TRBD2. The CDR3 loop spans 12 amino acids. After removal of 0 bases from V and 6 bases from J, the junction contained 0 bases not matched to a gene. Germline-derived CDR1 and CDR2 are SGHNT and YYREEE (reference sequence). The CDR3 sequence: CASSLAGGEQYF. CDR3 bases: TGTGCCAGCAGCTTGGCGGGGGGCGAGCAGTACTTC.

This chain links TRBV14 with TRBJ2-6; D remains unclear. Trimming cost V 0 bases and J 2 bases, with 14 bases left between them. The CDR3 runs 18 residues. CDR1 and CDR2 from the germline V gene are SGHDN and FVKESK. The CDR3 sequence is CASSQERPVNPGANVLTF. CDR3 DNA sequence: TGTGCCAGCAGCCAAGAACGACCCGTTAATCCTGGGGCCAACGTCCTGACTTTC.

This chain links TRBV28 with TRBJ1-5; D is unresolved. The CDR3 length is 12 residues. V gave up 5 bases and J gave up 4 bases, with 6 bases separating them. Germline CDR1 reads MDHEN; CDR2 reads SYDVKM. The CDR3 loop reads CASSPGNQPQHF. The CDR3 DNA is TGTGCCAGCAGTCCTGGGAATCAGCCCCAGCATTTT.

This sequence joins TRBV28 and TRBJ2-6; 7 bases match TRBD2. The CDR3 spans 18 residues. Germline CDR1 and CDR2: MDHEN and SYDVKM. After removal of 8 bases from V and 0 bases from J, the junction contained 13 bases not matched to a gene. The CDR3: CASGGDGHHPSGANVLTF. The DNA for the CDR3 is TGTGCCAGCGGGGGGGACGGACACCACCCCTCTGGGGCCAACGTCCTGACTTTC.

To note about this clone: At the DNA level, this CDR3 is encoded by other sequences in the same sample as well. This chain links TRBV30 with TRBJ1-5, with TRBD1 matching over 8 bases. Losses at the gene ends were 1 base for V and 4 bases for J; bases not matched to a gene: 0. Per the germline V gene, CDR1 is GTSNPN and CDR2 is SVGIG (reference sequence). The CDR3 totals 13 residues. CDR3 loop: CAWSGQGNQPQHF. In DNA form, the CDR3 reads TGTGCCTGGAGTGGACAGGGGAATCAGCCCCAGCATTTT. The full variable domain, in which reference TRBV30 and TRBJ1-5 provide the parts outside the CDR3, is SQTIHQWPATLVQPVGSPLSLECTVEGTSNPNLYWYRQAAGRGLQLLFYSVGIGQISSEVPQNLSASRPQDRQFILSSKKLLLSDSGFYLCAWSGQGNQPQHFGDGTRLSIL.

The chain joins TRBV15 to TRBJ2-1; D is ambiguous. V lost 3 bases to trimming and J lost 0 bases, with 12 bases between them. Germline CDR1 LNHNV, CDR2 YYDKDF (reference sequence). The CDR3 spans 16 residues. CDR3 DNA sequence: TGTGCCACCAGCAGTCATTGGCCAAGCTCCTACAATGAGCAGTTCTTC. Protein sequence: CATSSHWPSSYNEQFF.

The chain carries TRBV10-1 and TRBJ2-5; no clear D gene. CDR3 length: 13 amino acids. Germline V gives CDR1 WNHNN, CDR2 SYGVQD (reference sequence). With 5 bases removed from V and 4 bases from J, the gap between germline ends came to 11 bases. The CDR3 coding sequence is TGCGCCAGCAGTCGTATTTTGGGAGAGACCCAGTACTTC. Its protein is CASSRILGETQYF.